This T cell receptor beta chain was observed in a study of T cells in Graves' hyperthyroidism and ophthalmopathy. General study results and limits: Ophthalmopathy was told apart from stable hyperthyroidism by a 13 V-J model. Most thyroid-expanded clonotypes above 0.001 were also found in blood.

The CDR3 regions of TCR beta were amplified from RNA transcripts. When the TCR CDR3 underwent first-round RT-PCR, the HTBI primer set was used. TCRdb ran MiXCR on the multiplex PCR reads and lists one entry per CDR3 protein. The sample consists of 300,000 to 350,000 distinct CDR3 sequences, over 15% of them appearing once. This clonotype was found many times. Its cognate antigen is unknown. Exclusion followed for patients with uncontrolled infection, other autoimmune disease, pregnancy or lactation. Per germline, CDR1 MNHNS and CDR2 SASEGT. Trimming at V came to 4 bases and at J to 3 bases, leaving 7 bases not matched to a gene. The CDR3 sequence is 18 residues long.

The chain joins TRBV6-1 to TRBJ2-3; 16 bases fit TRBD2. This receptor was obtained from a woman aged 35 to 49 with Graves' ophthalmopathy. The specimen was blood. The CDR3 loop reads CASSVFSGLAGGTDTQYF. The CDR3 region has the DNA TGTGCCAGCAGTGTATTCTCGGGACTAGCGGGAGGGACAGATACGCAGTATTTT.